These 21 T cell receptor beta chains came from one sample sequenced in a study of T cell repertoires in cytomegalovirus infection (dated by TCRdb to between 2018 and 2021). For sequencing, an Illumina HiSeq 1500 was employed. The public sequencing data were trimmed at Q25 with fastp and processed into clonotypes with MiXCR by TCRdb, which kept only in-frame beta chains. Merged by CDR3 protein, the rows form single entries marked with the most common genes and DNA. The sample includes some 180,000 distinct CDR3 sequences, with roughly 19% observed a single time. The biggest ten clones account for around 3.1% of the sample. What was sequenced was PBMCs. All receptors come from a human donor in good health (CMV status not recorded). Some clones in this sample may be carry-over from other donors' samples.

This chain joins TRBV5-6 and TRBJ2-1; D tentatively fits TRBD1 or TRBD2 (6 bases each). V lost 0 bases to trimming and J lost 7 bases, with 14 bases between them. Germline assignment: CDR1 SGHDT and CDR2 YYEEEE. The CDR3 consists of 15 residues. CDR3 in DNA: TGTGCCAGCAGCTTGGCGGGGGCCGCTGGGAATGAGCAGTTCTTC. It is translated as CASSLAGAAGNEQFF.

This clonotype was recorded at least ten times. This sequence joins TRBV28 and TRBJ1-5; 9 bases are a match to TRBD1. Germline V lookup: CDR1 MDHEN, CDR2 SYDVKM. V trimming: 2 bases; J trimming: 5 bases; junction bases outside the gene matches: 7. The CDR3 is made up of 16 amino acids. Here the CDR3 reads CASSLTGTGYYQPQHF. CDR3 DNA sequence: TGTGCCAGCAGTTTAACCGGGACAGGGTATTATCAGCCCCAGCATTTT.

V is TRBV7-2 and J is TRBJ1-3; tentatively, D is TRBD1 (5 bases). The CDR3 extends over 18 amino acids. V was pared by 5 bases and J by 0 bases, with 20 bases between. Germline V CDR1 and CDR2: SGHTA, FQGNSA. The DNA for the CDR3 is TGTGCCAGCAGCCAAGGGACGTCGGGGCCACGCTCTGGAAACACCATATATTTT. Translating gives CASSQGTSGPRSGNTIYF.

This clonotype was seen more than once but under ten times. This chain links TRBV10-3 with TRBJ2-1; no definite D call. V shed 10 bases and J shed 6 bases, with 16 bases lying between them. CDR3 length: 13 amino acids. Germline V gene lookup returns CDR1 ENHRY and CDR2 SYGVKD. The CDR3 sequence: CASRRDSSNEQFF. In DNA form, the CDR3 reads TGTGCCAGCCGAAGGGATTCTTCCAATGAGCAGTTCTTC.

This clonotype has more than one count but fewer than ten. The J gene is TRBJ1-1, the V gene TRBV14; 8 positions agree with TRBD1. CDR3 length equals 13 residues. Germline CDR1 and CDR2: SGHDN and FVKESK. V dropped 3 bases and J dropped 5; count of bases not matched to a gene: 2. In DNA form, the CDR3 reads TGTGCCAGCAGCCAGGACAGGGCGACTGAAGCTTTCTTT. This gives the protein CASSQDRATEAFF.

The V call is TRBV27, the J call TRBJ2-5, with 7 nucleotides matching TRBD2. Trimming removed 5 bases from V and 4 bases from J; junction bases left unmatched: 13. CDR3 length equals 16 residues. Germline V gene sequence: CDR1 MNHEY, CDR2 SMNVEV (reference sequence). The chain's CDR3 is CASSDGGRETRETQYF. The CDR3 nucleotides read TGTGCCAGCAGTGACGGTGGGCGGGAGACGAGAGAGACCCAGTACTTC.

V and J are TRBV6-6 and TRBJ2-1; 14 positions agree with TRBD2. V shed 6 bases and J 9 bases; nucleotides not matched to a gene: 13. This CDR3 is built from 17 residues. Germline CDR1 MNHNY, CDR2 SVGAGI (reference sequence). CDR3 in amino acids: CASRTGTSGSYSREQFF. CDR3 nucleotide sequence: TGTGCCAGCAGAACCGGGACTAGCGGGAGTTATTCCCGTGAGCAGTTCTTC.

The J gene is TRBJ2-2, the V gene TRBV14; D is undetermined. The CDR3 has 14 amino acids. Germline V gene data show CDR1 as SGHDN and CDR2 as FVKESK. V lost 3 bases and J 6 bases, leaving 11 bases between the germline ends. CDR3 loop: CASSQTSGPGELFF. The CDR3 nucleotides are TGTGCCAGCAGCCAGACAAGTGGTCCCGGGGAGCTGTTTTTT. The entire variable domain, with the rest obtained from reference TRBV14 and TRBJ2-2, is as follows: EAGVTQFPSHSVIEKGQTVTLRCDPISGHDNLYWYRRVMGKEIKFLLHFVKESKQDESGMPNNRFLAERTGGTYSTLKVQPAELEDSGVYFCASSQTSGPGELFFGEGSRLTVL.

This clonotype has at least ten counts. V gene TRBV7-2 combines with J gene TRBJ1-5, with a possible D match to TRBD1 (5 bases). Per the germline V gene, CDR1 is SGHTA and CDR2 is FQGNSA. CDR3 length: 13 residues. With 4 bases removed from V and 5 bases from J, the gap between germline ends came to 9 bases. The CDR3 here is CASSSGTYQPQHF. Here the CDR3 DNA reads TGTGCCAGCAGCTCCGGGACCTATCAGCCCCAGCATTTT.

This clonotype was seen at least ten times. The chain uses TRBV28 and TRBJ2-3; D is tentatively TRBD1 or TRBD2 (5 bases each). The CDR3 is 15 amino acids. The ends were cut back, 3 bases at V and 0 bases at J, with 10 bases in the middle. Per the germline V gene, CDR1 is MDHEN and CDR2 is SYDVKM. The CDR3 sequence: CASSFERGSTDTQYF. CDR3 nucleotide sequence: TGTGCCAGCAGTTTCGAGAGGGGCAGCACAGATACGCAGTATTTT.

This clonotype occurred many times. The V call is TRBV7-3, the J call TRBJ1-1, with D unresolved. V lost 5 bases to trimming and J lost 8 bases, with 15 bases between them. There are 13 residues in the CDR3. Germline V gene sequence: CDR1 SGHTA, CDR2 FQGTGA. CDR3 bases: TGTGCCAGCAGCCCCACTCTCCATGCAGAAGCTTTCTTT. Translated: CASSPTLHAEAFF.

In this sample, this clonotype turned up many times. The V and J genes are TRBV27 and TRBJ2-3; the match to TRBD2 covers 7 bases. There are 14 residues in the CDR3. V lost 7 bases to trimming and J lost 4 bases; unmatched junction nucleotides: 8. CDR1 and CDR2 from the germline V gene are MNHEY and SMNVEV (reference sequence). CDR3 DNA sequence: TGTGCCAGCACCAATTGGGGGGGGGCAGATACGCAGTATTTT. Translated: CASTNWGGADTQYF.

The chain employs TRBV4-1 and TRBJ2-5; D gene uncertain. The CDR3 sequence is 17 residues long. V lost 1 base and J 0 bases, leaving 15 bases between the germline ends. Germline loops: CDR1 MGHRA, CDR2 YSYEKL. CDR3 DNA sequence: TGCGCCAGCAGCCAAGGGACGACGGCTACCGACCAAGAGACCCAGTACTTC. The encoded protein is CASSQGTTATDQETQYF.

This clonotype has ten or more counts. The genes are TRBV7-2 and TRBJ2-1; 7 bases align to TRBD1. Germline V gene sequence: CDR1 SGHTA, CDR2 FQGNSA. V shed 5 bases, J shed 10 bases, and the junction held 11 bases outside the gene matches. The CDR3 is made up of 14 amino acids. In nucleotides, the CDR3 is TGTGCCAGCAGCAAGGGGGCGGCCGGGGACGAGCAGTTCTTC. This encodes CASSKGAAGDEQFF.

This clonotype showed up many times. This chain links TRBV7-2 with TRBJ2-1, with TRBD2 matching 9 bases. The CDR3 sequence is 19 residues long. With 5 bases clipped from V and 1 base from J, the junction kept 15 bases outside the gene matches. Germline-derived CDR1 and CDR2 are SGHTA and FQGNSA. CDR3 in DNA: TGTGCCAGCAGCCAGCGTGGGTCCAGCGGGAGGTCTTCCTACAATGAGCAGTTCTTC. Translated, it gives CASSQRGSSGRSSYNEQFF.

In this sample, this clonotype turned up many times. For the CDR3, the DNA is TGTGCCAGCAGCTTAATAGGGGGCTATAATTCACCCCTCCACTTT. Amino acid sequence: CASSLIGGYNSPLHF. The chain has TRBV7-3 and TRBJ1-6, with a possible D match to TRBD1 (6 bases). Germline CDR1 SGHTA, CDR2 FQGTGA. The CDR3 consists of 15 residues. The V gene lost 1 base and the J gene lost 3 bases, with 7 bases spanning the gap.

The chain is built from TRBV7-2 and TRBJ2-1, with 7 bases fitting TRBD2. Germline values: CDR1 SGHTA, CDR2 FQGNSA. The CDR3 sequence is 14 residues long. V lost 4 bases to trimming and J lost 12 bases; unmatched junction nucleotides: 12. The CDR3 region is CASSSRAGAGVQFF. The CDR3 coding sequence is TGTGCCAGCAGCTCCAGGGCGGGAGCGGGCGTGCAGTTCTTC.

This clonotype was detected many times. V usage is TRBV7-2 and J usage is TRBJ2-2; D ambiguous. Trimming cost V 5 bases and J 4 bases, with 17 bases left between them. This CDR3 has 16 amino acids. The germline gives CDR1 SGHTA, CDR2 FQGNSA. The CDR3 DNA reads as TGTGCCAGCAGCCTCCCCCCCGGGCTATCCACCGGGGAGCTGTTTTTT. This sequence encodes CASSLPPGLSTGELFF.

The chain carries TRBV25-1 and TRBJ2-2; tentatively, D is TRBD1 or TRBD2 (5 bases each). CDR1 MGHDK and CDR2 SYGVNS come from the germline V gene. V lost 3 bases and J lost 4, with 12 bases in between. The CDR3 totals 15 residues. In nucleotides, the CDR3 is TGTGCCAGCAGTGATACAGGAGGACCCACCGGGGAGCTGTTTTTT. It translates to CASSDTGGPTGELFF. The whole variable domain, remainder taken from reference TRBV25-1 and TRBJ2-2, is EADIYQTPRYLVIGTGKKITLECSQTMGHDKMYWYQQDPGMELHLIHYSYGVNSTEKGDLSSESTVSRIRTEHFPLTLESARPSHTSQYLCASSDTGGPTGELFFGEGSRLTVL.

This clonotype was observed at least ten times. The chain combines TRBV7-2 with TRBJ2-3; 15 bases match TRBD2. The CDR3 loop spans 18 amino acids. Germline V gene data show CDR1 as SGHTA and CDR2 as FQGNSA. J gave up 2 bases and V 4 bases, and 7 bases lay outside the gene matches. The CDR3 region is CASSSHRTSGGVTDTQYF. The CDR3 DNA reads TGTGCCAGCAGCTCCCACCGGACTAGCGGGGGGGTCACAGATACGCAGTATTTT.

This clonotype was found many times. This rearrangement joins TRBV5-4 to TRBJ2-5, with 7 nucleotides matching TRBD1. Trimming took 2 bases from V and 1 from J; bases not matched to a gene: 2. Germline V CDR1 and CDR2: SGHNT, YYREEE (reference sequence). The CDR3 totals 14 residues. The CDR3 region has the DNA TGTGCCAGCAGCTTTGACAGGGCCCAAGAGACCCAGTACTTC. Translation: CASSFDRAQETQYF.